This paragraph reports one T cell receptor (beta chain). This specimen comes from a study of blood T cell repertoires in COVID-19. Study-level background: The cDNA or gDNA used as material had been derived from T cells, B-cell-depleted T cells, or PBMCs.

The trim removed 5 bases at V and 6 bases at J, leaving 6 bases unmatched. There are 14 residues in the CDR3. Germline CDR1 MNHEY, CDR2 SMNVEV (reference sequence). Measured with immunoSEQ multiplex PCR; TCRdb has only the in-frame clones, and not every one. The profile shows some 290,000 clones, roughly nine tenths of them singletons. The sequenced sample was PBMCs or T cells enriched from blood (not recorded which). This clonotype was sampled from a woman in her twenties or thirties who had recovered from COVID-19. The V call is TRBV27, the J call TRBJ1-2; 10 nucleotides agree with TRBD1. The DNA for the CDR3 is TGTGCCAGCAGTACCCGGACAGGGGGAGATGGCTACACCTTC. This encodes CASSTRTGGDGYTF.